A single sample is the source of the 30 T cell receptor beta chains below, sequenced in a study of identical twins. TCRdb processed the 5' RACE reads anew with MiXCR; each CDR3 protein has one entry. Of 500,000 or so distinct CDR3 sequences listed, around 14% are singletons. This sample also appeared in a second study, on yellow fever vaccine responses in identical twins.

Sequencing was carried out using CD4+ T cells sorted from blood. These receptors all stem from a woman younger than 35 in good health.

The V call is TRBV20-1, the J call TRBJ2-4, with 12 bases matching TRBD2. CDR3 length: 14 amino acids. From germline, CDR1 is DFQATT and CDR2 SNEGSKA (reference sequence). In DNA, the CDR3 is TGCCTGGCAACTAGCGGGGGGTCCAAAAACATTCAGTACTTC. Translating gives CLATSGGSKNIQYF.

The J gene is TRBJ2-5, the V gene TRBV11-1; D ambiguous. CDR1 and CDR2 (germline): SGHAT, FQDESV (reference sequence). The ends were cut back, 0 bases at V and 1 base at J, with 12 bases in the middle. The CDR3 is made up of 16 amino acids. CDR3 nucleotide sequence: TGTGCCAGCAGCTTAGCGTTCGAAGCCAGCCAAGAGACCCAGTACTTC. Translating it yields CASSLAFEASQETQYF.

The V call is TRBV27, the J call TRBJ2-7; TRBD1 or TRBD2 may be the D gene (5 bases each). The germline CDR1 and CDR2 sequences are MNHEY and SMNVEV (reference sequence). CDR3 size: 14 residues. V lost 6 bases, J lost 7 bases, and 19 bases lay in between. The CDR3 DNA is TGTGCCAGCAGCCCGGGACCACAAATAGGGGAGCAGTACTTC. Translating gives CASSPGPQIGEQYF.

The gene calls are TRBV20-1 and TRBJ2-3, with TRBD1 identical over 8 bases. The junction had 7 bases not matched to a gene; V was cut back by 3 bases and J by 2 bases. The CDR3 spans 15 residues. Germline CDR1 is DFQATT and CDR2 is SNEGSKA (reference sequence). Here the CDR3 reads CSARDRDRYTDTQYF. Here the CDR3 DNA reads TGCAGTGCTAGGGACCGGGACAGGTACACAGATACGCAGTATTTT.

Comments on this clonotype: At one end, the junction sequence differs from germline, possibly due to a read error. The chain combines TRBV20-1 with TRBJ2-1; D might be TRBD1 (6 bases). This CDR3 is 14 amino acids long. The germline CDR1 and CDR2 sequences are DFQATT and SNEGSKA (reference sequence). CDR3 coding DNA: TGCAGTACTAGGGGGACCGCGAGCTACAATGAGCAGTTCTTC. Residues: CSTRGTASYNEQFF.

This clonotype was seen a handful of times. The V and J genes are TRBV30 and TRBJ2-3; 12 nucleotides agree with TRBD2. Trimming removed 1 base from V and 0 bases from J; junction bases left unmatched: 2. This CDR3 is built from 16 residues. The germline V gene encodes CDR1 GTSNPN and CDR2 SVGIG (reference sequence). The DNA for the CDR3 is TGTGCCTGGAGTGGGGGGACTAGCGGGAGCACAGATACGCAGTATTTT. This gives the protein CAWSGGTSGSTDTQYF.

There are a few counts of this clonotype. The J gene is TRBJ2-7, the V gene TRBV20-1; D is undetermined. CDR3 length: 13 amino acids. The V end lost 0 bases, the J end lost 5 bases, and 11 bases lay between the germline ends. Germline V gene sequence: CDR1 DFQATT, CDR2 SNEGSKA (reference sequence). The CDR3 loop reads CSAREGPRDEQYF. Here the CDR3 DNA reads TGCAGTGCTAGAGAAGGGCCAAGGGACGAGCAGTACTTC.

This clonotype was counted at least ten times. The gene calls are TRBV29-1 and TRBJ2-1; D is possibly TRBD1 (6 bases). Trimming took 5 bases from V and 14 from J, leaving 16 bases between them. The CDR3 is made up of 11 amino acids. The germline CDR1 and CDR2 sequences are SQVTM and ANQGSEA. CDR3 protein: CSVFTGKSKFF. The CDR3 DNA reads TGCAGCGTTTTTACAGGGAAAAGCAAGTTCTTC.

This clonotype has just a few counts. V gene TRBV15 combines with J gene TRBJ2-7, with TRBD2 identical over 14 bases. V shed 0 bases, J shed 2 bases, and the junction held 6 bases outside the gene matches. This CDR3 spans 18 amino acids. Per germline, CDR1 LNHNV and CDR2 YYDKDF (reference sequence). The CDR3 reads CATSRDVRLAGGPYEQYF. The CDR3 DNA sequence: TGTGCCACCAGCAGAGATGTCCGACTAGCGGGAGGGCCCTACGAGCAGTACTTC.

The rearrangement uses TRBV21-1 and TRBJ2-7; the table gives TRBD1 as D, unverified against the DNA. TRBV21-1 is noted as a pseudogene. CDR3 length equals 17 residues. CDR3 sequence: CASSARRTGDNSYEQYF. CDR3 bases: TGTGCCAGCAGCGCCCGGCGTACGGGGGACAACTCCTACGAGCAGTACTTC.

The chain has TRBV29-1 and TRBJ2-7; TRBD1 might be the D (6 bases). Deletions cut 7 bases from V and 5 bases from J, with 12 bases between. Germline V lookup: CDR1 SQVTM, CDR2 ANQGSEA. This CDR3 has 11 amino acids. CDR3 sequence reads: CSAGHPDEQYF. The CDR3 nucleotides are TGCAGCGCGGGACATCCCGACGAGCAGTACTTC.

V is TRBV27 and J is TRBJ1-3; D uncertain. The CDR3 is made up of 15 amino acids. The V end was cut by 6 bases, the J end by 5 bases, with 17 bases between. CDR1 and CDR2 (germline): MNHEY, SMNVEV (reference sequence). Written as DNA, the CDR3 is TGTGCCAGCAGCTTAGGCGCCCCTACGCGAAACACCATATATTTT. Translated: CASSLGAPTRNTIYF.

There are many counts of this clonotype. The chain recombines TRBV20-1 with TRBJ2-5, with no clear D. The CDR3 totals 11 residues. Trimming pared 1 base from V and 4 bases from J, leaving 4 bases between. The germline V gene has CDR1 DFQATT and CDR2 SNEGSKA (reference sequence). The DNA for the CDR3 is TGCAGTGCTAGAGTAGGAGAGACCCAGTACTTC. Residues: CSARVGETQYF.

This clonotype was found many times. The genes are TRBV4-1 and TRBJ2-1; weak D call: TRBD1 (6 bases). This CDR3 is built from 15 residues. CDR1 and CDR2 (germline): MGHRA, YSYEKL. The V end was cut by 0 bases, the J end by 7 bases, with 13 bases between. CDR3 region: CASSQEGAMANEQFF. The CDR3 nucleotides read TGCGCCAGCAGCCAAGAGGGGGCTATGGCGAATGAGCAGTTCTTC.

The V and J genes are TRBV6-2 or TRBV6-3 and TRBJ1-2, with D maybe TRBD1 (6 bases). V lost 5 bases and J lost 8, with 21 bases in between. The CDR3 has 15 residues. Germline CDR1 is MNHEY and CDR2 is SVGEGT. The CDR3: CASSTPGHEKRGYTF. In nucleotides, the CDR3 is TGTGCCAGCAGTACGCCGGGACACGAGAAAAGGGGCTACACCTTC.

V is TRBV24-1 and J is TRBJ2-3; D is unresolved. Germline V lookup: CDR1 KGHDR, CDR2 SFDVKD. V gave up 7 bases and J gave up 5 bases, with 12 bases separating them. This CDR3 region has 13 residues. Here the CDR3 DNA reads TGTGCCACCAGACGGCCAGTCGAAGATACGCAGTATTTT. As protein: CATRRPVEDTQYF.

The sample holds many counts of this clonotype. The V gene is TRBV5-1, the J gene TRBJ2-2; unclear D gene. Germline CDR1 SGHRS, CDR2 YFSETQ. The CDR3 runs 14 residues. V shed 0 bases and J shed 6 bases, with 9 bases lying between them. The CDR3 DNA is TGCGCCAGCAGCTTGGAGAGGATCCCCGGGGAGCTGTTTTTT. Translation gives CASSLERIPGELFF.

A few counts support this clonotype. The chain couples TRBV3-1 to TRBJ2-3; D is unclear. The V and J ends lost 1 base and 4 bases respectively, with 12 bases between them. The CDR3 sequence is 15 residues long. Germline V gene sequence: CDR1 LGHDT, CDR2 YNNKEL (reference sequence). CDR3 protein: CASSQGASRADTQYF. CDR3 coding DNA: TGTGCCAGCAGCCAAGGGGCGTCGAGAGCAGATACGCAGTATTTT.

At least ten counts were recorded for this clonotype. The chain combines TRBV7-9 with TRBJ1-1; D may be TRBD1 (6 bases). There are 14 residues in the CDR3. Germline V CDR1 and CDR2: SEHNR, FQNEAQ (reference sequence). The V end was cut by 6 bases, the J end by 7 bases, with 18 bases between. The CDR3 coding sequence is TGTGCCAGCAGTTATAATCAGGGGATACATGAAGCTTTCTTT. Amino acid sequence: CASSYNQGIHEAFF.

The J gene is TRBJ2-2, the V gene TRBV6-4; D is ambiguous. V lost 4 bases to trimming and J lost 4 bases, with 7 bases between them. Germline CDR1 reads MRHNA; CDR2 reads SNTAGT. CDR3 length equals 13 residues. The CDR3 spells CASSVPGTGELFF. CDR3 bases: TGTGCCAGCAGTGTGCCAGGCACCGGGGAGCTGTTTTTT.

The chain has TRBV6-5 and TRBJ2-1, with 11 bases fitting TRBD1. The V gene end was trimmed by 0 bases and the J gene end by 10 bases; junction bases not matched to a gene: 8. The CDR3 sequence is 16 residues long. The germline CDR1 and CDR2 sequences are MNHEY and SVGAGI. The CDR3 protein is CASSYSSGQGAREQFF. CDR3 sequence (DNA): TGTGCCAGCAGTTACTCTTCCGGACAGGGGGCCAGGGAGCAGTTCTTC.

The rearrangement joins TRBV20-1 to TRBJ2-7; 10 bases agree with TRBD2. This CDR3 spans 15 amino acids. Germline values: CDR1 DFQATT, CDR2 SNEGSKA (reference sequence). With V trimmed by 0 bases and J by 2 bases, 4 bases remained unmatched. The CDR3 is CSARDTSGGAYEQYF. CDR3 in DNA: TGCAGTGCTAGAGATACCAGCGGGGGGGCCTACGAGCAGTACTTC.

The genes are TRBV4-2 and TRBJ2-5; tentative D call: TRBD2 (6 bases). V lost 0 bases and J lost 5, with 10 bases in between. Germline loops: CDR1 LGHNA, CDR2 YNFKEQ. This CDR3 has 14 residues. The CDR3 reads CASSQEGGMETQYF. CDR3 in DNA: TGTGCCAGCAGCCAAGAGGGCGGGATGGAGACCCAGTACTTC.

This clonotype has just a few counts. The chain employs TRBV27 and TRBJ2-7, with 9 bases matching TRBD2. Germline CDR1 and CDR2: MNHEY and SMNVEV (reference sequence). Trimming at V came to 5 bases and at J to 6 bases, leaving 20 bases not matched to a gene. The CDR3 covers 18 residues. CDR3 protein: CASSAQVPRGLAFSEQYF. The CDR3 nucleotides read TGTGCCAGCAGTGCACAGGTTCCCAGGGGACTAGCATTCTCCGAGCAGTACTTC.

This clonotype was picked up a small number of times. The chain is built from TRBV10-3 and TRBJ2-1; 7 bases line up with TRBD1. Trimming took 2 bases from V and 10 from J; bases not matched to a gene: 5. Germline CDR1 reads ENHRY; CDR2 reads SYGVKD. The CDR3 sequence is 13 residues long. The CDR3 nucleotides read TGTGCCATCAGTGAGACACCGACAGGGGAGCAGTTCTTC. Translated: CAISETPTGEQFF.

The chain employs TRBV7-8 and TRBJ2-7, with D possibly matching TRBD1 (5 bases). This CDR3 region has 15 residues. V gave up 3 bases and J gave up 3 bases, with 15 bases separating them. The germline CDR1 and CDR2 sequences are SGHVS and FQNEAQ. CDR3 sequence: CASSLGPGGSYEQYF. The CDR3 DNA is TGTGCCAGCAGCTTGGGGCCTGGCGGAAGCTACGAGCAGTACTTC. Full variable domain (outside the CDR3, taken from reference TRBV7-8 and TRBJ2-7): GAGVSQSPRYKVAKRGQDVALRCDPISGHVSLFWYQQALGQGPEFLTYFQNEAQLDKSGLPSDRFFAERPEGSVSTLKIQRTQQEDSAVYLCASSLGPGGSYEQYFGPGTRLTVT.

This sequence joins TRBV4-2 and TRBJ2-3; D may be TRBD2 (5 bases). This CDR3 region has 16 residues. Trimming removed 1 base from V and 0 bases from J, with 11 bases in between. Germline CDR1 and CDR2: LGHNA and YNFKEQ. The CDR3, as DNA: TGTGCCAGCAGCCAAGGGAGGACGGATAGCACAGATACGCAGTATTTT. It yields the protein CASSQGRTDSTDTQYF.

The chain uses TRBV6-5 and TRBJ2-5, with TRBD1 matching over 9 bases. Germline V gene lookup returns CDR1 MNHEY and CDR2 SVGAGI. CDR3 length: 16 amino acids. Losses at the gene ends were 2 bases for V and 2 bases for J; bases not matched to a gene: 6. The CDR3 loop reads CASSYQGQGIQETQYF. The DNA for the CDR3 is TGTGCCAGCAGTTACCAGGGACAGGGTATTCAAGAGACCCAGTACTTC.

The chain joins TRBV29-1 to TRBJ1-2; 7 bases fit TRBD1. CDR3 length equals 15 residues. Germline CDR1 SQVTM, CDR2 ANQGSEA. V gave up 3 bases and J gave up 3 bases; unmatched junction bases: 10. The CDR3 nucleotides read TGCAGCGTTGAGAAATCCACAGGGGAAGACTATGGCTACACCTTC. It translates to CSVEKSTGEDYGYTF.

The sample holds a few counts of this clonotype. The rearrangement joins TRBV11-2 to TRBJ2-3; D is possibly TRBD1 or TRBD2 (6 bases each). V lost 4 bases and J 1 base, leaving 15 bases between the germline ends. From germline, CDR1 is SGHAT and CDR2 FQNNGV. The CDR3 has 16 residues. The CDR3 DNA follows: TGTGCCAGCAGCTCCCTGGGGGCTAGCGGCACAGATACGCAGTATTTT. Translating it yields CASSSLGASGTDTQYF.